These 24 T cell receptor beta chains share one sample of origin, sequenced in a study of untreated major depressive disorder. TCRdb's copy holds only in-frame clones and misses some; the assay was immunoSEQ multiplex PCR. The table records 15,000 to 20,000 clones, under 90% of them present only once. Sequencing was performed on CD4+ T cells from PBMCs. The source of these receptors is a woman in her thirties in good health.

The chain combines TRBV5-6 with TRBJ2-3; D not certain. CDR3 length: 14 residues. Trimming cost V 2 bases and J 0 bases, with 7 bases left between them. CDR1 and CDR2 from the germline V gene are SGHDT and YYEEEE. Written as DNA, the CDR3 is TGTGCCAGCAGCTTACGAAGTAGCACAGATACGCAGTATTTT. Amino acid sequence: CASSLRSSTDTQYF.

This sequence joins TRBV20-1 and TRBJ2-5, with no clear D. The V and J ends lost 7 bases and 4 bases respectively, with 10 bases between them. Germline loops: CDR1 DFQATT, CDR2 SNEGSKA (reference sequence). The CDR3 contains 11 residues. CDR3 coding DNA: TGCAGTGTCAGACAAGGAGAGACCCAGTACTTC. Amino acid sequence: CSVRQGETQYF.

The chain combines TRBV11-1 with TRBJ1-1; the D is unclear. Per the germline V gene, CDR1 is SGHAT and CDR2 is FQDESV (reference sequence). The CDR3 is 13 amino acids. V was clipped by 2 bases and J by 6 bases, with 10 bases between them. The CDR3 protein is CASSLQSQAEAFF. The CDR3 DNA follows: TGTGCCAGCAGCTTACAGTCCCAGGCTGAAGCTTTCTTT.

The J gene is TRBJ1-2, the V gene TRBV5-4; D is perhaps TRBD1 (6 bases). The V gene's germline CDR1 is SGHNT and CDR2 YYREEE (reference sequence). The CDR3 spans 12 residues. The V gene lost 6 bases and the J gene lost 4 bases, with 10 bases spanning the gap. CDR3: CASTKGGYGYTF. For the CDR3, the DNA is TGTGCCAGCACTAAAGGGGGCTATGGCTACACCTTC.

J is TRBJ1-1 and V is TRBV5-1; 7 bases line up with TRBD1. Germline V gives CDR1 SGHRS, CDR2 YFSETQ. This CDR3 contains 13 residues. The V gene end was trimmed by 4 bases and the J gene end by 5 bases; junction bases not matched to a gene: 5. This CDR3 is CASSIGGVTEAFF. CDR3 in DNA: TGCGCCAGCAGCATAGGGGGCGTTACTGAAGCTTTCTTT.

V and J are TRBV6-4 and TRBJ2-3, with a possible D match to TRBD2 (6 bases). The CDR3 has 16 amino acids. CDR1 MRHNA and CDR2 SNTAGT come from the germline V gene. Trimming shortened V by 0 bases and J by 4 bases, and 14 bases separated the two germline ends. The CDR3 nucleotides read TGTGCCAGCAGTGACTCTGGGGGGTCCGGGGCAGATACGCAGTATTTT. Translated: CASSDSGGSGADTQYF.

This chain uses TRBV30 with TRBJ2-2; tentatively, D is TRBD1 or TRBD2 (5 bases each). Trimming took 2 bases from V and 5 from J, leaving 15 bases between them. Germline V gene data show CDR1 as GTSNPN and CDR2 as SVGIG (reference sequence). CDR3 size: 15 residues. CDR3 in amino acids: CAWSRAVPGTGELFF. CDR3 bases: TGTGCCTGGAGTCGAGCGGTCCCAGGGACCGGGGAGCTGTTTTTT. Full variable domain (rest looked up from reference TRBV30 and TRBJ2-2): SQTIHQWPATLVQPVGSPLSLECTVEGTSNPNLYWYRQAAGRGLQLLFYSVGIGQISSEVPQNLSASRPQDRQFILSSKKLLLSDSGFYLCAWSRAVPGTGELFFGEGSRLTVL.

The V and J genes are TRBV27 and TRBJ2-5; no clear D. V lost 3 bases, J lost 7 bases, and 12 bases lay in between. In germline, CDR1 is MNHEY, CDR2 SMNVEV (reference sequence). The CDR3 consists of 13 residues. Written as DNA, the CDR3 is TGTGCCAGCAGTTTTGGCCCCCTGGCGACCCAGTACTTC. It is translated as CASSFGPLATQYF.

CDR3 coding DNA: TGTGCCAGCATTTTCGCGGGTGACACCGGGGAGCTGTTTTTT. The encoded protein is CASIFAGDTGELFF. The chain recombines TRBV7-9 with TRBJ2-2; D is perhaps TRBD2 (5 bases). Trimming cost V 7 bases and J 3 bases, with 12 bases left between them. Looked up from germline, CDR1 is SEHNR and CDR2 is FQNEAQ (reference sequence). This CDR3 spans 14 amino acids.

This clone was picked up a small number of times. V and J are TRBV4-3 and TRBJ1-2, with 7 positions matching TRBD1. Trimming cost V 0 bases and J 8 bases; bases outside gene matches: 9. Germline V gene data show CDR1 as LGHNA and CDR2 as YSLEER. The CDR3 runs 15 residues. CDR3 DNA sequence: TGCGCCAGCAGCCAAGATCAGACAGGGAGTTTCGGCTACACCTTC. This codes for CASSQDQTGSFGYTF.

This chain's CDR3 is CAWSEMGGGTGELFF. CDR3 DNA: TGTGCCTGGAGTGAGATGGGCGGGGGCACCGGGGAGCTGTTTTTT. This rearrangement joins TRBV30 to TRBJ2-2; TRBD2 matches at 7 bases. From germline, CDR1 is GTSNPN and CDR2 SVGIG (reference sequence). V was clipped by 1 base and J by 4 bases; unmatched bases: 6. The CDR3 length is 15 residues.

This clone has a handful of counts. The chain has TRBV7-8 and TRBJ2-2; 9 bases agree with TRBD2. The CDR3 loop spans 17 amino acids. Germline CDR1 reads SGHVS; CDR2 reads FQNEAQ. Germline trimming cut 0 bases from V and 0 bases from J; bases unmatched to any gene: 2. CDR3 nucleotide sequence: TGTGCCAGCAGCTTAGCTAGCGGGAGACCGAACACCGGGGAGCTGTTTTTT. Its translation is CASSLASGRPNTGELFF.

This rearrangement joins TRBV2 to TRBJ2-7; tentatively, D is TRBD1 or TRBD2 (5 bases each). The CDR3 loop spans 14 amino acids. Per the germline V gene, CDR1 is SNHLY and CDR2 is FYNNEI. V lost 1 base and J 3 bases, leaving 10 bases between the germline ends. CDR3 sequence reads: CASSEGGGRYEQYF. The CDR3 DNA follows: TGTGCCAGCAGTGAAGGGGGCGGGCGCTACGAGCAGTACTTC.

CDR3 DNA: TGTGCCAGCAGCTCACGACAGGGAGCTTTAAACGAAAAACTGTTTTTT. Translating gives CASSSRQGALNEKLFF. The J gene is TRBJ1-4, the V gene TRBV7-9, with 7 bases that match TRBD1. V shed 4 bases and J 8 bases; nucleotides not matched to a gene: 13. Germline values: CDR1 SEHNR, CDR2 FQNEAQ (reference sequence). The CDR3 length is 16 residues.

The chain carries TRBV27 and TRBJ1-5; 7 positions agree with TRBD1. Germline CDR1 MNHEY, CDR2 SMNVEV (reference sequence). The ends lost 6 bases at V and 3 bases at J; junction bases unmatched: 14. The CDR3 contains 17 residues. The CDR3 sequence: CASRQATGLGTNQPQHF. The CDR3 DNA reads TGTGCCAGCAGACAAGCGACAGGGTTGGGGACCAATCAGCCCCAGCATTTT.

V usage is TRBV23-1 and J usage is TRBJ1-3, with 9 bases matching TRBD1. TRBV23-1 is treated as an ORF (open reading frame) with a function not yet certain. The junction had 7 bases not matched to a gene; V was cut back by 8 bases and J by 2 bases. The CDR3 consists of 15 residues. The CDR3 loop reads CASFSTGGAGNTIYF. In nucleotides, the CDR3 is TGCGCCAGCTTCTCGACAGGGGGGGCTGGAAACACCATATATTTT.

The chain links TRBV13 to TRBJ2-1, with 14 bases fitting TRBD2. After removal of 4 bases from V and 8 bases from J, the junction contained 7 bases not matched to a gene. This CDR3 comprises 16 residues. Germline V gene sequence: CDR1 PRHDT, CDR2 FYEKMQ (reference sequence). The CDR3 sequence is CASSSRLAGGDYEQFF. The CDR3 DNA reads TGTGCCAGCAGCTCAAGACTAGCGGGAGGGGACTATGAGCAGTTCTTC.

V gene TRBV7-8 combines with J gene TRBJ1-2; TRBD1 aligns across 10 bases. The CDR3 totals 13 residues. V lost 5 bases and J lost 4; bases outside the gene matches: 1. Per the germline V gene, CDR1 is SGHVS and CDR2 is FQNEAQ. The CDR3 spells CASSRTGGYGYTF. The CDR3 DNA sequence: TGTGCCAGCAGCCGGACAGGGGGCTATGGCTACACCTTC.

The chain uses TRBV6-4 and TRBJ2-1, with 14 bases lining up with TRBD2. Trimming cost V 4 bases and J 8 bases; bases outside gene matches: 4. Germline V gene data show CDR1 as MRHNA and CDR2 as SNTAGT. CDR3 length equals 15 residues. CDR3 in DNA: TGTGCCAGCAGTGCCGGGACTAGCGGGAGTGATGAGCAGTTCTTC. Translation: CASSAGTSGSDEQFF.

V and J are TRBV11-3 and TRBJ2-7, with 10 positions matching TRBD2. V was pared by 7 bases and J by 3 bases, with 6 bases of the junction left unmatched. Germline CDR1 reads SGHNT; CDR2 reads YENEEA. CDR3 length: 14 residues. CDR3: CASNPPSGSYEQYF. As DNA, the CDR3 is TGTGCCAGCAACCCGCCTAGCGGGAGCTACGAGCAGTACTTC.

The genes are TRBV18 and TRBJ2-1; D remains ambiguous. The CDR3 length is 15 residues. Trimming removed 3 bases at V and 1 base at J, with 10 bases between. In germline, CDR1 is KGHSH, CDR2 LQKENI. This chain's CDR3 is CASSPPVGSYNEQFF. The CDR3 nucleotides read TGTGCCAGCTCACCTCCGGTGGGTTCCTACAATGAGCAGTTCTTC.

The V and J genes are TRBV5-6 and TRBJ1-2; no definite D call. The CDR3 runs to 14 residues. Deletions cut 2 bases from V and 2 bases from J, with 10 bases between. Germline V CDR1 and CDR2: SGHDT, YYEEEE. Here the CDR3 DNA reads TGTGCCAGCAGCTTTAGTGGGATCAACTATGGCTACACCTTC. Its protein is CASSFSGINYGYTF.

The genes are TRBV4-2 and TRBJ2-3; 9 positions agree with TRBD2. V shed 0 bases and J 4 bases; nucleotides not matched to a gene: 5. The CDR3 extends over 16 amino acids. Germline lookup yields CDR1 LGHNA and CDR2 YNFKEQ. For the CDR3, the DNA is TGTGCCAGCAGCCAAGATCTGATAGCGGGAGCAGATACGCAGTATTTT. Translated, it gives CASSQDLIAGADTQYF.

The rearrangement uses TRBV18 and TRBJ1-4; 8 nucleotides align to TRBD1. The CDR3 is 15 residues long. The V gene's germline CDR1 is KGHSH and CDR2 LQKENI. V lost 4 bases and J lost 0; bases outside the gene matches: 1. CDR3 in DNA: TGTGCCAGCTCACTGACAGGGGCAACTAATGAAAAACTGTTTTTT. Its translation is CASSLTGATNEKLFF.